This is a list of T cell receptor beta chains from one sample in a study of radiation and T cells in renal cell carcinoma. Here immunoSEQ multiplex PCR was the method, and the copy in TCRdb shows in-frame clones only, minus some. This sample has 40,000 to 50,000 clones; about 82% occur once, and the top ten carry about 30%. The sequencing here drew on blood, taken from a patient whose treatment included radiotherapy and nephrectomy. The receptors were sampled from a woman between 65 and 79 years old with renal cell carcinoma. CDR3s include the opening cysteine and the closing phenylalanine or tryptophan. The D gene is left open where the match is weak. Clone size is not always given. Where it is, it says once, few, many or a class for expanded clones.

j_gene: TRBJ2-3; abundance: few; v_gene: TRBV11-3; d_gene: -; CDR3aa: CASSLQGSTDTQYF; CDR3nt: TGTGCCAGCAGCTTACAGGGATCCACAGATACGCAGTATTTT
j_gene: TRBJ1-3; abundance: -; v_gene: TRBV2; d_gene: -; CDR3aa: CASSEEGGSFSGNTIYF; CDR3nt: TGTGCCAGCAGTGAAGAGGGGGGGAGCTTCTCTGGAAACACCATATATTTT
j_gene: TRBJ2-1; abundance: -; v_gene: TRBV19; d_gene: TRBD2; CDR3aa: CASSIVGGGNNEQFF; CDR3nt: TGTGCCAGTAGTATAGTCGGGGGGGGTAACAATGAGCAGTTCTTC
j_gene: TRBJ2-2; abundance: -; v_gene: TRBV6-6; d_gene: -; CDR3aa: CASSPGQKNTGELFF; CDR3nt: TGTGCCAGCAGCCCTGGACAGAAAAACACCGGGGAGCTGTTTTTT
j_gene: TRBJ2-7; abundance: -; v_gene: TRBV30; d_gene: -; CDR3aa: CAWSVEGQGFTYEQYF; CDR3nt: TGTGCCTGGAGTGTCGAGGGGCAGGGGTTCACCTACGAGCAGTACTTC
j_gene: TRBJ1-3; abundance: -; v_gene: TRBV19; d_gene: -; CDR3aa: CASSISDRLNTIYF; CDR3nt: TGTGCCAGTAGTATTTCCGACAGATTAAACACCATATATTTT
j_gene: TRBJ2-7; abundance: -; v_gene: TRBV6-5; d_gene: -; CDR3aa: CASSYSPGAAYEQYF; CDR3nt: TGTGCCAGCAGTTACTCACCAGGGGCGGCCTACGAGCAGTACTTC
j_gene: TRBJ2-5; abundance: -; v_gene: TRBV7-2; d_gene: -; CDR3aa: CASSLVDGGAGETQYF; CDR3nt: TGTGCCAGCAGCTTAGTTGACGGGGGTGCGGGGGAGACCCAGTACTTC
j_gene: TRBJ1-6; abundance: once; v_gene: TRBV7-8; d_gene: -; CDR3aa: CASSLKEANSPLHF; CDR3nt: TGTGCCAGCAGCTTAAAGGAGGCGAATTCACCCCTCCACTTT
j_gene: TRBJ2-1; abundance: -; v_gene: TRBV11-1; d_gene: TRBD2; CDR3aa: CASSLEAGGPHEQFF; CDR3nt: TGTGCCAGCAGCTTGGAAGCGGGAGGGCCTCATGAGCAGTTCTTC
j_gene: TRBJ2-7; abundance: -; v_gene: TRBV27; d_gene: -; CDR3aa: CASSGGTDNYYEQYF; CDR3nt: TGTGCCAGCAGTGGGGGGACAGATAACTACTACGAGCAGTACTTC
j_gene: TRBJ2-3; abundance: -; v_gene: TRBV9; d_gene: -; CDR3aa: CASSVRTGTDTQYF; CDR3nt: TGTGCCAGCAGCGTACGGACAGGCACAGATACGCAGTATTTT
j_gene: TRBJ1-2; abundance: once; v_gene: TRBV28; d_gene: -; CDR3aa: CASSGLGYGYTF; CDR3nt: TGTGCCAGCAGTGGCCTAGGCTATGGCTACACCTTC
j_gene: TRBJ1-6; abundance: -; v_gene: TRBV9; d_gene: -; CDR3aa: CASSVASDNSPLHF; CDR3nt: TGTGCCAGCAGCGTAGCGTCAGATAATTCACCCCTCCACTTT
j_gene: TRBJ1-2; abundance: -; v_gene: TRBV6-5; d_gene: TRBD1; CDR3aa: CASSRHRDSYGYTF; CDR3nt: TGTGCCAGCAGTCGCCACCGGGACAGCTATGGCTACACCTTC
j_gene: TRBJ2-3; abundance: -; v_gene: TRBV4-1; d_gene: -; CDR3aa: CASSHGGGTQYF; CDR3nt: TGCGCCAGCAGCCATGGGGGTGGCACGCAGTATTTT
j_gene: TRBJ2-3; abundance: -; v_gene: TRBV21-1; d_gene: -; CDR3aa: CASRSPPQQVSPTDTQYF; CDR3nt: TGTGCCAGCAGATCTCCCCCCCAGCAGGTCTCCCCCACAGATACGCAGTATTTT
j_gene: TRBJ2-2; abundance: -; v_gene: TRBV25-1; d_gene: TRBD1; CDR3aa: CASSGPDRGITGELFF; CDR3nt: TGTGCCAGCAGTGGACCGGACAGGGGGATTACCGGGGAGCTGTTTTTT
j_gene: TRBJ2-7; abundance: -; v_gene: TRBV9; d_gene: -; CDR3aa: CASSEGSQGLGQYF; CDR3nt: TGTGCCAGCAGCGAGGGGTCACAGGGTCTAGGGCAGTACTTC
j_gene: TRBJ1-5; abundance: -; v_gene: TRBV2; d_gene: -; CDR3aa: CGTGEDNQPQHF; CDR3nt: TGTGGGACGGGGGAAGACAATCAGCCCCAGCATTTT
j_gene: TRBJ2-7; abundance: -; v_gene: TRBV28; d_gene: TRBD2; CDR3aa: CASSLAGRATYEQYF; CDR3nt: TGTGCCAGCAGTTTAGCCGGGAGGGCCACCTACGAGCAGTACTTC
j_gene: TRBJ2-2; abundance: -; v_gene: TRBV7-8; d_gene: -; CDR3aa: CASSLVSRVAGELFF; CDR3nt: TGTGCCAGCAGCTTAGTGTCCAGGGTGGCCGGGGAGCTGTTTTTT
j_gene: TRBJ2-7; abundance: -; v_gene: TRBV2; d_gene: -; CDR3aa: CASSAQGKISEQYF; CDR3nt: TGTGCCAGCAGTGCCCAGGGGAAGATAAGCGAGCAGTACTTC
j_gene: TRBJ2-1; abundance: once; v_gene: TRBV27; d_gene: -; CDR3aa: CASSTVSPGTLTYNEQFF; CDR3nt: TGTGCCAGCAGCACAGTTTCTCCCGGGACACTTACCTACAATGAGCAGTTCTTC
j_gene: TRBJ2-5; abundance: -; v_gene: TRBV18; d_gene: -; CDR3aa: CASSPTEEETQYF; CDR3nt: TGTGCCAGCTCACCAACAGAGGAAGAGACCCAGTACTTC
j_gene: TRBJ1-2; abundance: -; v_gene: TRBV5-6; d_gene: TRBD1; CDR3aa: CASSLTGTGRSGYTF; CDR3nt: TGTGCCAGCAGTTTGACTGGGACAGGTCGGAGCGGCTACACCTTC
j_gene: TRBJ2-1; abundance: -; v_gene: TRBV27; d_gene: TRBD2; CDR3aa: CASSRTSGNEQFF; CDR3nt: TGTGCCAGCAGCCGGACTAGCGGGAATGAGCAGTTCTTC
j_gene: TRBJ1-6; abundance: once; v_gene: TRBV18; d_gene: TRBD1; CDR3aa: CASSPPRTGGLGNSPLHF; CDR3nt: TGTGCCAGCTCACCACCGAGGACAGGGGGCCTGGGAAATTCACCCCTCCACTTT
j_gene: TRBJ2-2; abundance: -; v_gene: TRBV5-8; d_gene: TRBD2; CDR3aa: CASSPGGAGELFF; CDR3nt: TGTGCCAGCAGCCCCGGGGGGGCCGGGGAGCTGTTTTTT
j_gene: TRBJ2-5; abundance: -; v_gene: TRBV10-2; d_gene: -; CDR3aa: CASQSGGGWTQYF; CDR3nt: TGCGCCAGCCAATCAGGAGGTGGTTGGACCCAGTACTTC
j_gene: TRBJ1-1; abundance: -; v_gene: TRBV5-1; d_gene: -; CDR3aa: CASSFHPGDTEAFF; CDR3nt: TGCGCCAGCAGCTTTCACCCCGGGGACACTGAAGCTTTCTTT
j_gene: TRBJ2-7; abundance: -; v_gene: TRBV29-1; d_gene: -; CDR3aa: CSVESQGSYEQYF; CDR3nt: TGCAGCGTTGAAAGCCAGGGAAGCTACGAGCAGTACTTC
j_gene: TRBJ2-7; abundance: -; v_gene: TRBV14; d_gene: -; CDR3aa: CASSQVGLRQTSPYEQYF; CDR3nt: TGTGCCAGCAGCCAAGTGGGACTGAGGCAGACGTCCCCCTACGAGCAGTACTTC
j_gene: TRBJ2-6; abundance: -; v_gene: TRBV18; d_gene: -; CDR3aa: CASSPPSASGANVLTF; CDR3nt: TGTGCCAGCTCACCACCCTCAGCCTCTGGGGCCAACGTCCTGACTTTC
j_gene: TRBJ2-7; abundance: -; v_gene: TRBV6-1; d_gene: TRBD1; CDR3aa: CASSEAHGQGSYEQYF; CDR3nt: TGTGCCAGCAGTGAAGCGCATGGACAGGGTTCCTACGAGCAGTACTTC
j_gene: TRBJ2-1; abundance: -; v_gene: TRBV7-2; d_gene: -; CDR3aa: CASSSANNEQFF; CDR3nt: TGTGCCAGCAGCTCAGCAAACAATGAGCAGTTCTTC
j_gene: TRBJ1-4; abundance: -; v_gene: TRBV5-1; d_gene: TRBD1; CDR3aa: CASSFGQGLIEKLFF; CDR3nt: TGCGCCAGCAGCTTTGGACAGGGTCTCATTGAAAAACTGTTTTTT
j_gene: TRBJ2-3; abundance: -; v_gene: TRBV19; d_gene: -; CDR3aa: CASSIGAATDTQYF; CDR3nt: TGTGCCAGTAGTATCGGGGCCGCTACAGATACGCAGTATTTT
j_gene: TRBJ2-1; abundance: -; v_gene: TRBV19; d_gene: TRBD2; CDR3aa: CASSNTAERGVNNEQFF; CDR3nt: TGTGCCAGTAGTAACACGGCGGAGCGGGGGGTCAACAATGAGCAGTTCTTC
j_gene: TRBJ1-1; abundance: -; v_gene: TRBV7-9; d_gene: -; CDR3aa: CASSRDSLTEAFF; CDR3nt: TGTGCCAGCAGCAGAGACTCCCTGACTGAAGCTTTCTTT
j_gene: TRBJ2-7; abundance: -; v_gene: TRBV5-1; d_gene: -; CDR3aa: CASSPSYSSYEQYF; CDR3nt: TGCGCCAGCAGTCCCTCTTATAGCTCCTACGAGCAGTACTTC
j_gene: TRBJ2-7; abundance: once; v_gene: TRBV27; d_gene: -; CDR3aa: CASTGPNSQEQYF; CDR3nt: TGTGCCTCCACAGGCCCGAATAGTCAGGAGCAGTACTTC
j_gene: TRBJ2-6; abundance: -; v_gene: TRBV7-9; d_gene: TRBD2; CDR3aa: CASSPRLAGEAGANVLTF; CDR3nt: TGTGCCAGCAGCCCACGACTAGCGGGGGAGGCCGGGGCCAACGTCCTGACTTTC